Here is one TCR delta chain with its context. This clone appeared a few times. No cognate antigen has been identified for it. A read error is likely here: a far larger clone is one base away. This sample was included in a study of DNA immune sequencing with unique molecular identifiers (TCRdb year 2020). As for the study more broadly: Using immunomagnetic cell separation, gammadelta T cells were enriched from buffy coats, and the genomic DNA of these cells was sequenced. The study developed and validated an ultrasensitive DNA-based TRD repertoire sequencing method using PCR-introduced unique molecular identifiers. The method was checked using synthetic reference molecules and blood samples from healthy people. gammadelta T cells were enriched from PBMC of roughly ten healthy individuals by fluorescence-activated cell sorting. All donors were healthy people, and roughly nine of the donors were profiled using sorted gammadelta T cells from peripheral blood. In the comparison of enriched versus non-enriched samples, approximately 92 ng of enriched gammadelta T-cell DNA and around 900 ng of non-enriched PBMC DNA were sequenced. The research as a whole found: Novel TRD sequences not targeted by the primers cannot be detected with the primer-based approach. Among clonotypes in healthy donors, the most frequent TRD rearrangement was TRDV2 paired with TRDJ1. Variation in TRD repertoire diversity was observed between healthy donors, with several donors found to be highly oligoclonal, in that the top 5 clonotypes exceeded half of productive molecules.

The protocol used for the library was multiplex PCR. A 32-plex assay with primers for all 8 TRDV and 4 TRDJ genes covering the CDR3 was used to amplify genomic DNA. A 12-nucleotide UMI was added during two to three barcoding PCR cycles, followed by a second PCR with Illumina adapter primers. AMPure XP beads were used to purify the libraries, whose quality was checked on a Fragment Analyzer using the HS NGS Fragment kit. An Illumina MiniSeq mid-output kit with around 19% PhiX and 150 cycles of paired-end reads was used for sequencing. As for how the authors treated the data: MIGEC version 1.2.9 was used to process the reads, grouping reads by UMI and building error-corrected consensus sequences. Post-processing used modified VDJtools version 1.2.1 scripts and the tcR R package. TCRdb processed the public reads again with the CATT caller, after which rows with matching DNA were combined. The V and J calls and clone size come from TCRdb's table, not from the authors' own analysis. This sample lists under 2,500 delta-chain clones; 6.2% were detected once. Around 50% of the sample comes from the top ten.

V lost 0 bases and J lost 2 bases; the stretch between them is 24 bases long. CDR1 and CDR2 were assigned from the germline V gene as GEAIGNYY and EKD. Spanning cysteine to phenylalanine, the CDR3 consists of 19 amino acids. CDR3 DNA only is kept here, 57 bases in frame from base 1. The chain was built from TRDV2 and TRDJ1; possibly the D gene is TRDD3, per 6 matching bases. This receptor was taken from a human donor in good health. Sequenced input: gamma-delta T cells from buffy coat blood. The CDR3 corresponds to CACDTVILGSVGATDKLIF. The DNA reads as follows: TGTGCCTGTGACACCGTAATCTTGGGGTCGGTGGGGGCTACCGATAAACTCATCTTT.